These T cell receptor beta chains were read from a single sample in a study of blood T cell repertoires in COVID-19. Produced via immunoSEQ multiplex PCR; TCRdb's table is partial and in-frame only. The sample has approximately 31,000 clones, around 90% seen once. The sequenced sample consisted of peripheral blood. The receptors were sampled from a man in his 60s with active COVID-19. Both conserved end residues are part of each CDR3. D genes are given only for firm matches. Clone size, where shown, is once, few, many, or a class for clones that have expanded.

j_call: TRBJ2-3
d_call: NA
v_call: TRBV5-4
clone_size: NA
cdr3_aa: CASSRDNTDTQYF
cdr3_nt: TGTGCCAGCAGCAGGGACAACACAGATACGCAGTATTTT

j_call: TRBJ2-1
d_call: TRBD2
v_call: TRBV5-1
clone_size: NA
cdr3_aa: CASPLGGAGEQFF
cdr3_nt: TGCGCCAGCCCCCTCGGGGGGGCCGGCGAGCAGTTCTTC

j_call: TRBJ1-5
d_call: NA
v_call: TRBV6-5
clone_size: NA
cdr3_aa: CATGGGNQPQHF
cdr3_nt: TGTGCAACTGGGGGCGGCAATCAGCCCCAGCATTTT

j_call: TRBJ2-5
d_call: NA
v_call: TRBV13
clone_size: NA
cdr3_aa: CASSFPGEETQYF
cdr3_nt: TGTGCCAGCAGCTTCCCCGGAGAAGAGACCCAGTACTTC

j_call: TRBJ1-2
d_call: NA
v_call: TRBV30
clone_size: NA
cdr3_aa: CAWSASYGYTF
cdr3_nt: TGTGCCTGGAGTGCTTCCTATGGCTACACCTTC

j_call: TRBJ2-1
d_call: NA
v_call: TRBV27
clone_size: NA
cdr3_aa: CASGRWVAGATYNEQFF
cdr3_nt: TGTGCCAGCGGTCGCTGGGTGGCGGGGGCCACCTACAATGAGCAGTTCTTC

j_call: TRBJ1-1
d_call: TRBD1
v_call: TRBV29-1
clone_size: NA
cdr3_aa: CSARQGAGTEAFF
cdr3_nt: TGCAGCGCCCGACAGGGGGCGGGCACTGAAGCTTTCTTT

j_call: TRBJ2-5
d_call: NA
v_call: TRBV7-7
clone_size: NA
cdr3_aa: CASSLSPTGQETQYF
cdr3_nt: TGTGCTAGCAGCTTATCCCCCACAGGACAAGAGACCCAGTACTTC

j_call: TRBJ2-3
d_call: TRBD2
v_call: TRBV11-2
clone_size: NA
cdr3_aa: CASSLVGGGHTDTQYF
cdr3_nt: TGTGCCAGCAGCTTAGTCGGGGGGGGTCACACAGATACGCAGTATTTT

j_call: TRBJ1-1
d_call: NA
v_call: TRBV6-1
clone_size: NA
cdr3_aa: CASSERLATEAFF
cdr3_nt: TGTGCCAGCAGTGAGAGACTCGCCACTGAAGCTTTCTTT

j_call: TRBJ2-2
d_call: TRBD1
v_call: TRBV6-5
clone_size: once
cdr3_aa: CASSYRGLQTGELFF
cdr3_nt: TGTGCCAGCAGTTACAGGGGGCTACAGACCGGGGAGCTGTTTTTT